Listed here are 22 T cell receptor beta chains from one sample, sequenced in a study of blood T cell repertoires in COVID-19. Profiled with immunoSEQ multiplex PCR; TCRdb holds only in-frame clones, not every one. This table has roughly 300,000 clones, about 86% appearing once. Sequencing was carried out using PBMCs or T cells enriched from blood (not recorded which). These receptors all come from a woman in her thirties or forties with acute COVID-19.

The V call is TRBV21-1, the J call TRBJ1-1. TRBV21-1 is listed as a pseudogene. This CDR3 comprises 13 residues. The CDR3 region is CASSKVGGEEAFF. CDR3 sequence (DNA): TGTGCCAGCAGCAAAGTCGGAGGGGAGGAAGCTTTCTTT.

This sequence joins TRBV9 and TRBJ1-2; D gene ambiguous. Germline V gene sequence: CDR1 SGDLS, CDR2 YYNGEE. Trimming pared 4 bases from V and 5 bases from J, leaving 9 bases between. The CDR3 spans 12 residues. The CDR3 DNA is TGTGCCAGCAGCACTCGAGGGTATGGCTACACCTTC. Translated: CASSTRGYGYTF.

The chain couples TRBV5-6 to TRBJ2-3; no clear D. The germline CDR1 and CDR2 sequences are SGHDT and YYEEEE. Trimming stripped 3 bases from V and 3 bases from J, with 11 bases between. The CDR3 covers 14 residues. The chain's CDR3 is CASSSLQRTDTQYF. In DNA form, the CDR3 reads TGTGCCAGCAGCTCACTTCAAAGAACAGATACGCAGTATTTT. Variable domain in full (rest from reference TRBV5-6 and TRBJ2-3): DAGVTQSPTHLIKTRGQQVTLRCSPKSGHDTVSWYQQALGQGPQFIFQYYEEEERQRGNFPDRFSGHQFPNYSSELNVNALLLGDSALYLCASSSLQRTDTQYFGPGTRLTVL.

This sequence joins TRBV5-4 and TRBJ2-1, with 7 bases aligning to TRBD2. The CDR3 has 14 amino acids. Germline V gene sequence: CDR1 SGHNT, CDR2 YYREEE (reference sequence). The V gene end was trimmed by 4 bases and the J gene end by 8 bases; junction bases not matched to a gene: 9. CDR3 residues: CASSPEAGRDEQFF. The DNA of the CDR3 is TGTGCCAGCAGCCCAGAAGCGGGAAGGGATGAGCAGTTCTTC.

The chain is built from TRBV28 and TRBJ1-2, with 8 nucleotides matching TRBD1. The CDR3 spans 16 residues. V lost 2 bases, J lost 5 bases, and 10 bases stayed unmatched. Per the germline V gene, CDR1 is MDHEN and CDR2 is SYDVKM. CDR3 protein: CASSLTGQEDYYGYTF. The CDR3 region has the DNA TGTGCCAGCAGTTTAACGGGACAGGAGGATTATTATGGCTACACCTTC.

The chain links TRBV4-3 to TRBJ1-2, with TRBD1 identical over 9 bases. This CDR3 has 14 amino acids. CDR1 and CDR2 from the germline V gene are LGHNA and YSLEER. V was clipped by 4 bases and J by 3 bases; unmatched bases: 3. Here the CDR3 reads CASSPGQGYYGYTF. CDR3 DNA: TGCGCCAGCAGCCCCGGACAGGGGTACTATGGCTACACCTTC.

This rearrangement joins TRBV19 to TRBJ2-2; 7 bases agree with TRBD1. The CDR3 has 15 amino acids. The germline V gene has CDR1 LNHDA and CDR2 SQIVND (reference sequence). Trimming at V came to 4 bases and at J to 2 bases, leaving 4 bases not matched to a gene. DNA for the CDR3: TGTGCCAGTAGTAGAACAGGGGATAACACCGGGGAGCTGTTTTTT. This encodes CASSRTGDNTGELFF. Together with reference TRBV19 and TRBJ2-2, the CDR3 gives the full variable domain: DGGITQSPKYLFRKEGQNVTLSCEQNLNHDAMYWYRQDPGQGLRLIYYSQIVNDFQKGDIAEGYSVSREKKESFPLTVTSAQKNPTAFYLCASSRTGDNTGELFFGEGSRLTVL.

The chain recombines TRBV7-5 with TRBJ2-7; TRBD2 reflects the table's D call only, with no check against the DNA. TRBV7-5 is a recognized pseudogene. The CDR3 is 17 residues long. CDR3 amino acids: CARSLALSDEGLDEQYF. CDR3 DNA sequence: TGTGCCAGAAGCTTAGCCCTCTCAGACGAGGGCTTGGACGAGCAGTACTTC.

The rearrangement joins TRBV9 to TRBJ2-4; 8 bases are a match to TRBD1. Trimming at V came to 4 bases and at J to 6 bases, leaving 6 bases not matched to a gene. This CDR3 spans 14 amino acids. Germline CDR1 SGDLS, CDR2 YYNGEE. The CDR3 loop is CASSPGQGSNIQYF. Written as DNA, the CDR3 is TGTGCCAGCAGCCCAGGACAGGGATCAAACATTCAGTACTTC.

V usage is TRBV18 and J usage is TRBJ1-1; TRBD1 aligns across 11 bases. There are 17 residues in the CDR3. V was clipped by 1 base and J by 0 bases; unmatched bases: 4. Germline V lookup: CDR1 KGHSH, CDR2 LQKENI. The CDR3: CASSPLGTGGMNTEAFF. The CDR3 DNA sequence: TGTGCCAGCTCACCACTTGGGACAGGGGGGATGAACACTGAAGCTTTCTTT.

This chain uses TRBV7-2 with TRBJ1-1; 7 positions agree with TRBD1. After removal of 2 bases from V and 8 bases from J, the junction contained 5 bases not matched to a gene. This CDR3 region has 13 residues. The germline V gene encodes CDR1 SGHTA and CDR2 FQGNSA. The CDR3 sequence: CASSLLRTGEAFF. The CDR3 DNA sequence: TGTGCCAGCAGCTTACTCAGGACAGGAGAAGCTTTCTTT. The whole variable domain, remainder taken from reference TRBV7-2 and TRBJ1-1, is GAGVSQSPSNKVTEKGKDVELRCDPISGHTALYWYRQSLGQGLEFLIYFQGNSAPDKSGLPSDRFSAERTGGSVSTLTIQRTQQEDSAVYLCASSLLRTGEAFFGQGTRLTVV.

The gene calls are TRBV7-8 and TRBJ1-1; tentative D call: TRBD1 (6 bases). Per germline, CDR1 SGHVS and CDR2 FQNEAQ. The CDR3 spans 13 residues. The V gene lost 5 bases and the J gene lost 1 base, with 8 bases spanning the gap. CDR3 sequence reads: CASSTDRNTEAFF. CDR3 DNA sequence: TGTGCCAGCAGCACGGACAGGAACACTGAAGCTTTCTTT.

The CDR3 DNA follows: TGTGCCACCAGCTATCACAGGGCAAGTGAAGCTTTCTTT. This codes for CATSYHRASEAFF. The J gene is TRBJ1-1, the V gene TRBV15; D may be TRBD1 (6 bases). Trimming stripped 5 bases from V and 7 bases from J, with 14 bases between. This CDR3 is built from 13 residues. The germline gives CDR1 LNHNV, CDR2 YYDKDF (reference sequence).

V usage is TRBV2 and J usage is TRBJ2-7; no clear D. CDR3 size: 14 residues. Between the trimmed V and J ends, which lost 7 bases and 1 base, there was a span of 14 bases. Germline V gene sequence: CDR1 SNHLY, CDR2 FYNNEI. The CDR3 sequence: CASTQAVLSYEQYF. The CDR3 nucleotides are TGTGCCAGCACCCAGGCCGTATTATCCTACGAGCAGTACTTC. Full variable domain (missing parts from reference TRBV2 and TRBJ2-7): EPEVTQTPSHQVTQMGQEVILRCVPISNHLYFYWYRQILGQKVEFLVSFYNNEISEKSEIFDDQFSVERPDGSNFTLKIRSTKLEDSAMYFCASTQAVLSYEQYFGPGTRLTVT.

The chain is built from TRBV7-9 and TRBJ1-4, with D possibly being TRBD1 (5 bases). The V gene lost 2 bases and the J gene lost 2 bases, with 12 bases spanning the gap. CDR3 length: 16 amino acids. The germline gives CDR1 SEHNR, CDR2 FQNEAQ (reference sequence). The CDR3 is CASSLSLRVTNEKLFF. The CDR3 DNA reads as TGTGCCAGCAGCTTATCCCTCAGGGTTACTAATGAAAAACTGTTTTTT.

This chain links TRBV5-1 with TRBJ1-3, with D perhaps matching TRBD1 (5 bases). CDR1 and CDR2 (germline): SGHRS, YFSETQ. The V gene lost 3 bases and the J gene lost 4 bases, with 14 bases spanning the gap. The CDR3 sequence is 15 residues long. The CDR3 sequence is CASSSGPSYGNTIYF. For the CDR3, the DNA is TGCGCCAGCAGCTCAGGGCCTTCGTACGGAAACACCATATATTTT.

The chain carries TRBV19 and TRBJ2-3; no clear D gene. Germline CDR1 reads LNHDA; CDR2 reads SQIVND (reference sequence). CDR3 length equals 13 residues. V gave up 6 bases and J gave up 1 base, with 8 bases separating them. The CDR3 sequence is CASRRGGTDTQYF. The CDR3 coding sequence is TGTGCCAGTAGGCGCGGAGGCACAGATACGCAGTATTTT. Together with reference TRBV19 and TRBJ2-3, the CDR3 gives the full variable domain: DGGITQSPKYLFRKEGQNVTLSCEQNLNHDAMYWYRQDPGQGLRLIYYSQIVNDFQKGDIAEGYSVSREKKESFPLTVTSAQKNPTAFYLCASRRGGTDTQYFGPGTRLTVL.

This clone was picked up one time. This chain joins TRBV27 and TRBJ1-1; the D is unclear. The CDR3 has 14 amino acids. Trimming cost V 7 bases and J 1 base, with 13 bases left between them. CDR1 and CDR2 from the germline V gene are MNHEY and SMNVEV (reference sequence). The CDR3 here is CASTPRQPNTEAFF. The CDR3 region has the DNA TGTGCCAGCACCCCGCGGCAGCCGAACACTGAAGCTTTCTTT.

As to this clone: In the same sample, other DNA sequences code for this CDR3. The J gene is TRBJ1-1, the V gene TRBV18, with a weak D call TRBD1 (5 bases). The germline V and J ends were trimmed by 2 bases and 5 bases, with 12 bases remaining between them. CDR1 and CDR2 from the germline V gene are KGHSH and LQKENI. The CDR3 runs to 14 residues. The CDR3 is CASSPGTGNTEAFF. The CDR3 nucleotides read TGTGCCAGCTCACCAGGTACAGGCAATACTGAAGCTTTCTTT.

The V and J genes are TRBV7-6 and TRBJ1-3; 11 positions match TRBD1. In germline, CDR1 is SGHVS, CDR2 FNYEAQ. V shed 4 bases, J shed 6 bases, and the junction held 8 bases outside the gene matches. CDR3 length: 16 amino acids. CDR3 DNA sequence: TGTGCCAGCAGCTCCAGAACCGGACAGGGGGCAAACACCATATATTTT. Translation: CASSSRTGQGANTIYF. Based on the CDR3 plus reference TRBV7-6 and TRBJ1-3, the full variable domain is GAGVSQSPRYKVTKRGQDVALRCDPISGHVSLYWYRQALGQGPEFLTYFNYEAQQDKSGLPNDRFSAERPEGSISTLTIQRTEQRDSAMYRCASSSRTGQGANTIYFGEGSWLTVV.

The V call is TRBV2, the J call TRBJ2-7; 15 positions agree with TRBD2. CDR1 and CDR2 from the germline V gene are SNHLY and FYNNEI. The CDR3 consists of 19 residues. The junction had 14 bases not matched to a gene; V was cut back by 1 base and J by 7 bases. CDR3 DNA sequence: TGTGCCAGCAGTGAAGTCTGGGGGGGACTAGCGGGAGGAGGTGGTGAGCAGTACTTC. As protein: CASSEVWGGLAGGGGEQYF.

This clone showed up just once. V usage is TRBV5-1 and J usage is TRBJ2-7, with 9 bases lining up with TRBD1. With V trimmed by 0 bases and J by 4 bases, 5 bases remained unmatched. Germline CDR1 and CDR2: SGHRS and YFSETQ. The CDR3 loop spans 15 amino acids. CDR3: CASSLDRDRVYEQYF. CDR3 bases: TGCGCCAGCAGCTTGGACCGGGACAGGGTTTACGAGCAGTACTTC.